This TCR beta chain was sequenced for a study of T-cell memory formation after mild COVID-19. MiXCR was run by TCRdb on the 5' RACE reads, yielding one entry per CDR3 protein. Among about 410,000 distinct CDR3 sequences listed, about a sixth were seen once. CDR1 and CDR2 from the germline V gene are SGHRS and YFSETQ. V dropped 4 bases and J dropped 3; count of bases not matched to a gene: 8. The CDR3 runs 15 residues. Input material: PBMCs or a T cell subset sorted from them (not recorded which). The rearrangement links TRBV5-1 to TRBJ1-1; 8 nucleotides agree with TRBD1. The sequence came from a man younger than 35 who had mild COVID-19 (a few samples of this study predate the infection). Cell type and time point are not known. The CDR3 loop reads CASSPITGGDTEAFF. Here the CDR3 DNA reads TGCGCCAGCAGCCCCATAACAGGGGGGGACACTGAAGCTTTCTTT.